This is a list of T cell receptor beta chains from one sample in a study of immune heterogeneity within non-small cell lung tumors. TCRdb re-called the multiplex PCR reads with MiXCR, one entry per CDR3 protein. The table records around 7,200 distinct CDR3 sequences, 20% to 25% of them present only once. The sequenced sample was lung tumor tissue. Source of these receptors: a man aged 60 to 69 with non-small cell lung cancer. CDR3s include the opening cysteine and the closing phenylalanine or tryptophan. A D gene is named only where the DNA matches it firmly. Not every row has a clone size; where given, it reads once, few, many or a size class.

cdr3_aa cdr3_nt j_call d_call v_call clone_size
CASRGQGSNQPQHF TGTGCCAGCAGGGGACAGGGTTCCAATCAGCCCCAGCATTTT TRBJ1-5 TRBD1 TRBV12-3/TRBV12-4 many
CSAEGREERGDTQYF TGCAGTGCAGAGGGGCGGGAGGAACGGGGAGATACGCAGTATTTT TRBJ2-3 TRBD2 TRBV20-1 many
CASSPPAGHRVYGYTF TGTGCCAGCAGCCCCCCGGCGGGACACCGGGTGTATGGCTACACCTTC TRBJ1-2 NA TRBV6-1 medium-sized
CASRDRVSGTGELFF TGTGCCAGCAGGGACAGGGTCTCGGGCACCGGGGAGCTGTTTTTT TRBJ2-2 TRBD1 TRBV11-3 medium-sized
CATSSLGSYNEQFF TGTGCCACCAGCAGCCTAGGCTCCTACAATGAGCAGTTCTTC TRBJ2-1 NA TRBV15 many
CASSLFDNEQFF TGTGCCAGCAGTTTATTTGACAATGAGCAGTTCTTC TRBJ2-1 NA TRBV28 medium-sized
CASSPIGGVVNYGYTF TGTGCCAGCAGCCCAATTGGGGGGGTGGTGAACTATGGCTACACCTTC TRBJ1-2 NA TRBV6-1 many
CASSLGPGTGGTNYGYTF TGCGCCAGCAGCTTGGGCCCTGGGACAGGGGGAACTAACTATGGCTACACCTTC TRBJ1-2 TRBD1 TRBV5-1 medium-sized
CASSPTRGPQETQYF TGTGCCAGCAGCCCCACGCGGGGGCCACAAGAGACCCAGTACTTC TRBJ2-5 NA TRBV7-9 NA
CSVDGGARTTVDTQYF TGCAGCGTTGACGGGGGGGCCCGTACAACAGTTGATACGCAGTATTTT TRBJ2-3 TRBD2 TRBV29-1 many
CASSSLGITSEQFF TGTGCCAGCAGTTCCTTGGGCATAACCAGTGAGCAGTTCTTC TRBJ2-1 NA TRBV27 medium-sized
CASSIGQDYQPQHF TGTGCCAGTAGTATAGGTCAGGATTATCAGCCCCAGCATTTT TRBJ1-5 NA TRBV19 medium-sized
CASRKDRDYNEQFF TGTGCCAGCAGAAAAGACAGGGACTACAATGAGCAGTTCTTC TRBJ2-1 TRBD1 TRBV27 NA
CASSFTSVSYNEQFF TGTGCCAGCAGCTTCACCAGCGTCTCCTACAATGAGCAGTTCTTC TRBJ2-1 NA TRBV11-2 few
CASSLDARDRVQETQYF TGTGCCAGCAGCTTAGATGCCCGGGACAGGGTGCAAGAGACCCAGTACTTC TRBJ2-5 TRBD1 TRBV7-8 many
CASSANRAYEQYF TGTGCCAGCAGCGCCAACAGGGCCTACGAGCAGTACTTC TRBJ2-7 NA TRBV5-6 medium-sized
CASSNNFVYYGYTF TGTGCCAGCAGCAATAACTTTGTCTACTATGGCTACACCTTC TRBJ1-2 NA TRBV9 NA
CASKGLAGQYEQYF TGTGCCAGCAAGGGACTAGCGGGGCAGTACGAGCAGTACTTC TRBJ2-7 TRBD2 TRBV7-8 medium-sized
CAWTNWYTGELFF TGTGCCTGGACGAATTGGTACACCGGGGAGCTGTTTTTT TRBJ2-2 NA TRBV30 medium-sized
CASSLARDGGYGYTF TGTGCCAGCAGCTTAGCCAGGGACGGCGGCTATGGCTACACCTTC TRBJ1-2 NA TRBV7-9 many
CASSSYGTLCNEQFF TGTGCCAGCAGTTCGTACGGGACACTTTGCAATGAGCAGTTCTTC TRBJ2-1 NA TRBV28 NA